Following are 32 T cell receptor beta chains from one sample sequenced in a study of cytomegalovirus exposure and HLA in healthy donors. 13 Jbeta primers and 60 Vbeta primers were used for the PCR. Generated by immunoSEQ multiplex PCR, the TCRdb table keeps only in-frame clones and is missing some. Its clone listing holds tens of thousands of clones. The sample taken for sequencing was PBMCs. Receptors were obtained from a man aged 25 to 45 in good health and CMV-seropositive.

The chain carries TRBV12-5 and TRBJ2-1; D perhaps matches TRBD2 (6 bases). The CDR3 has 16 residues. V was shortened by 4 bases and J by 2 bases, with 15 bases between the two germline ends. The germline CDR1 and CDR2 sequences are LGHNT and FRNRAP. CDR3 residues: CASGSSSGSTYNEQFF. The CDR3, as DNA: TGTGCTAGTGGTTCAAGTAGCGGCAGTACCTACAATGAGCAGTTCTTC.

This chain joins TRBV5-4 and TRBJ1-4; D ambiguous. V was trimmed by 4 bases and J by 8 bases, leaving 18 bases between them. The CDR3 has 15 residues. CDR1 and CDR2 (germline): SGHNT, YYREEE (reference sequence). The DNA of the CDR3 is TGTGCCAGCAGCCCGCGGGAGGGTTTTGGAGAAAAACTGTTTTTT. Its protein is CASSPREGFGEKLFF.

The chain is built from TRBV6-1 and TRBJ2-7; D unclear. Per the germline V gene, CDR1 is MNHNS and CDR2 is SASEGT. V was shortened by 4 bases and J by 7 bases, with 20 bases between the two germline ends. The CDR3 is made up of 15 amino acids. CDR3 coding DNA: TGTGCCAGCAGTGCCTACGAAACCGCTGCGAGAGAGCAGTACTTC. Its protein is CASSAYETAAREQYF.

J is TRBJ1-4 and V is TRBV4-1; D is perhaps TRBD1 (5 bases). The CDR3 spans 15 residues. Per germline, CDR1 MGHRA and CDR2 YSYEKL. Trimming took 5 bases from V and 7 from J, leaving 17 bases between them. The DNA of the CDR3 is TGCGCCAGCAGCAAAACCCCGGACACCGCTGAAAAACTGTTTTTT. Translating it yields CASSKTPDTAEKLFF.

The J gene is TRBJ2-7, the V gene TRBV5-1; 7 nucleotides agree with TRBD1. This CDR3 comprises 14 residues. Germline V CDR1 and CDR2: SGHRS, YFSETQ. V shed 3 bases, J shed 5 bases, and the junction held 8 bases outside the gene matches. The CDR3 loop reads CASSSGKGGNEQYF. The CDR3 nucleotides are TGCGCCAGCAGCTCAGGGAAAGGGGGCAACGAGCAGTACTTC. The variable domain in full, completed from reference TRBV5-1 and TRBJ2-7, reads KAGVTQTPRYLIKTRGQQVTLSCSPISGHRSVSWYQQTPGQGLQFLFEYFSETQRNKGNFPGRFSGRQFSNSRSEMNVSTLELGDSALYLCASSSGKGGNEQYFGPGTRLTVT.

The chain is built from TRBV19 and TRBJ2-1; 9 bases line up with TRBD1. The CDR3 contains 16 residues. The J segment lost 8 bases and the V segment lost 5 bases, leaving 13 bases of the junction unmatched. Germline CDR1 reads LNHDA; CDR2 reads SQIVND (reference sequence). CDR3 sequence reads: CASSARTGVKFDEQFF. In DNA form, the CDR3 reads TGTGCCAGTAGTGCACGGACAGGGGTAAAGTTCGATGAGCAGTTCTTC.

The chain has TRBV4-1 and TRBJ2-5; D call uncertain. The CDR3 is made up of 15 amino acids. CDR1 is MGHRA and CDR2 is YSYEKL in the germline V gene. V lost 1 base and J lost 5, with 14 bases in between. The CDR3 sequence: CASSQGPSSGETQYF. The CDR3 region has the DNA TGCGCCAGCAGCCAAGGCCCCTCGTCCGGGGAGACCCAGTACTTC.

This sequence joins TRBV20-1 and TRBJ1-4; 8 nucleotides align to TRBD1. V was clipped by 6 bases and J by 8 bases; unmatched bases: 2. Germline-derived CDR1 and CDR2 are DFQATT and SNEGSKA (reference sequence). CDR3 length equals 11 residues. CDR3 sequence reads: CSARTGEKLFF. CDR3 DNA sequence: TGCAGTGCAAGGACAGGGGAAAAACTGTTTTTT.

The V gene is TRBV18, the J gene TRBJ2-7, with TRBD2 matching over 9 bases. CDR3 size: 16 residues. Germline lookup yields CDR1 KGHSH and CDR2 LQKENI. Losses at the gene ends were 2 bases for V and 2 bases for J; bases not matched to a gene: 7. This CDR3 reads CASSPVGLASAYEQYF. As DNA, the CDR3 is TGTGCCAGCTCACCAGTTGGACTAGCGAGCGCCTACGAGCAGTACTTC.

V is TRBV30 and J is TRBJ2-1; 7 nucleotides match TRBD2. Losses at the gene ends were 2 bases for V and 1 base for J; bases not matched to a gene: 5. CDR1 GTSNPN and CDR2 SVGIG come from the germline V gene (reference sequence). CDR3 length: 15 amino acids. The CDR3 is CAWSQASGSYNEQFF. The CDR3 nucleotides read TGTGCCTGGAGTCAAGCTAGCGGATCCTACAATGAGCAGTTCTTC.

The chain recombines TRBV30 with TRBJ1-5, with D possibly matching TRBD1 (5 bases). CDR1 and CDR2 from the germline V gene are GTSNPN and SVGIG (reference sequence). Trimming took 4 bases from V and 4 from J, leaving 8 bases between them. The CDR3 consists of 12 residues. The CDR3, as DNA: TGTGCCTGGACGCAGGGTAATCAGCCCCAGCATTTT. Encoded protein: CAWTQGNQPQHF.

This chain uses TRBV6-1 with TRBJ1-1; D is ambiguous. The CDR3 totals 14 residues. Trimming took 6 bases from V and 3 from J, leaving 14 bases between them. Germline loops: CDR1 MNHNS, CDR2 SASEGT. CDR3 coding DNA: TGTGCCAGCAGCCCGCGGAGGTCCGACACTGAAGCTTTCTTT. This sequence encodes CASSPRRSDTEAFF.

This sequence joins TRBV7-2 and TRBJ2-7; D not resolved. Per the germline V gene, CDR1 is SGHTA and CDR2 is FQGNSA. The CDR3 has 14 residues. V was cut by 0 bases and J by 6 bases, with 12 bases left in between. As DNA, the CDR3 is TGTGCCAGCAGCTTAGCTAGGAGCCTGAGCGAGCAGTACTTC. Its translation: CASSLARSLSEQYF.

The chain combines TRBV2 with TRBJ1-5; 8 bases agree with TRBD1. The CDR3 contains 13 residues. Trimming cost V 7 bases and J 6 bases; bases outside gene matches: 5. Germline lookup yields CDR1 SNHLY and CDR2 FYNNEI. CDR3 coding DNA: TGTGCCAGCACCCCGACAGGGGTTCAGCCCCAGCATTTT. It specifies CASTPTGVQPQHF.

This sequence joins TRBV5-6 and TRBJ1-2; D call uncertain. The V end lost 8 bases, the J end lost 3 bases, and 8 bases lay between the germline ends. The CDR3 extends over 11 amino acids. Germline values: CDR1 SGHDT, CDR2 YYEEEE. CDR3 in DNA: TGTGCCAGTAAGCGGGACTATGGCTACACCTTC. This translates into CASKRDYGYTF.

The rearrangement uses TRBV19 and TRBJ2-7; 7 positions agree with TRBD1. The V gene end was trimmed by 1 base and the J gene end by 3 bases; junction bases not matched to a gene: 0. This CDR3 comprises 13 residues. The germline gives CDR1 LNHDA, CDR2 SQIVND (reference sequence). The CDR3 bases are TGTGCCAGTAGTATAGGGGACAGCTACGAGCAGTACTTC. Its translation: CASSIGDSYEQYF.

Points on this clone: The germline gene is not matched at one end of the junction; a read error may be the cause. The chain has TRBV19 and TRBJ2-3; TRBD1 aligns across 7 bases. The germline V gene encodes CDR1 LNHDA and CDR2 SQIVND (reference sequence). The CDR3 is 16 amino acids. The CDR3, as DNA: TGTGCCAGTAGTCTACGACAGGGAATCAACACAGATAAGCAGTATTTT. This codes for CASSLRQGINTDKQYF.

The chain has TRBV30 and TRBJ2-1, with D tentatively TRBD1 (6 bases). CDR3 size: 15 residues. Germline CDR1 is GTSNPN and CDR2 is SVGIG (reference sequence). The V and J ends lost 0 bases and 4 bases respectively, with 13 bases between them. The CDR3 region is CAWSVMGAAYNEQFF. The CDR3 coding sequence is TGTGCCTGGAGTGTAATGGGGGCAGCTTACAATGAGCAGTTCTTC. The variable domain in full, with the rest retrieved from reference TRBV30 and TRBJ2-1, is SQTIHQWPATLVQPVGSPLSLECTVEGTSNPNLYWYRQAAGRGLQLLFYSVGIGQISSEVPQNLSASRPQDRQFILSSKKLLLSDSGFYLCAWSVMGAAYNEQFFGPGTRLTVL.

CDR3 sequence (DNA): TGCAGCGCGGCTAGCGGGGGCTTCACAGGGGGCTACAATGAGCAGTTCTTC. It is translated as CSAASGGFTGGYNEQFF. V is TRBV29-1 and J is TRBJ2-1, with 10 bases fitting TRBD2. The CDR3 is made up of 17 amino acids. Unmatched junction bases numbered 15, after V lost 7 bases and J lost 3 bases. The V gene's germline CDR1 is SQVTM and CDR2 ANQGSEA.

CDR3 protein: CAWSPTGERYGYTF. CDR3 nucleotide sequence: TGTGCCTGGAGTCCCACAGGGGAGAGATATGGCTACACCTTC. This chain joins TRBV30 and TRBJ1-2; 7 bases match TRBD1. This CDR3 comprises 14 residues. CDR1 is GTSNPN, CDR2 SVGIG, per germline (reference sequence). Trimming removed 2 bases from V and 5 bases from J; junction bases left unmatched: 8. The full variable domain, completed using reference TRBV30 and TRBJ1-2, is SQTIHQWPATLVQPVGSPLSLECTVEGTSNPNLYWYRQAAGRGLQLLFYSVGIGQISSEVPQNLSASRPQDRQFILSSKKLLLSDSGFYLCAWSPTGERYGYTFGSGTRLTVV.

The rearrangement joins TRBV21-1 to TRBJ2-7; no check of the table's D call, TRBD1, against the DNA was made. TRBV21-1 is assigned pseudogene status. The CDR3 spans 13 residues. CDR3 loop: CASSKRQGYEQYF. The DNA for the CDR3 is TGTGCCAGCAGCAAAAGACAGGGCTACGAGCAGTACTTC.

As for this clone: Mismatch with germline at one junction end may stem from a read error. Other DNA sequences of this sample code for an identical CDR3. This sequence joins TRBV7-9 and TRBJ1-6; the D gene is possibly TRBD1 (6 bases). Germline CDR1 reads SEHNR; CDR2 reads FQNEAQ (reference sequence). The CDR3 runs to 15 residues. The CDR3 DNA sequence: TGTGCCAGCAGGGGGGCGGTCTCCTATAATTCACCCCTACACTTT. This sequence encodes CASRGAVSYNSPLHF.

This sequence joins TRBV11-2 and TRBJ2-6; 10 bases map to TRBD1. Trimming took 6 bases from V and 2 from J; bases not matched to a gene: 10. CDR3 length: 18 amino acids. Looked up from germline, CDR1 is SGHAT and CDR2 is FQNNGV. The CDR3 region has the DNA TGTGCCAGCAGAAGCATCCGGGACAGGGGTGCTGGGGCCAACGTCCTGACTTTC. Amino acids: CASRSIRDRGAGANVLTF.

This sequence joins TRBV11-2 and TRBJ2-7; D may be TRBD1 (6 bases). Germline V gives CDR1 SGHAT, CDR2 FQNNGV. CDR3 length: 17 residues. V lost 5 bases, J lost 3 bases, and 23 bases lay in between. The CDR3 nucleotides read TGTGCCAGCAGCCCCACACTAAGTAGGGGGTTGGTCTACGAGCAGTACTTC. It codes for CASSPTLSRGLVYEQYF.

The gene calls are TRBV19 and TRBJ2-7, with 11 bases that match TRBD1. The CDR3 runs 12 residues. Losses at the gene ends were 8 bases for V and 4 bases for J; bases not matched to a gene: 1. The germline V gene encodes CDR1 LNHDA and CDR2 SQIVND (reference sequence). The CDR3 spells CASGTGGYEQYF. CDR3 coding DNA: TGTGCCAGTGGGACAGGGGGGTACGAGCAGTACTTC.

This sequence joins TRBV5-6 and TRBJ2-3; TRBD2 aligns across 14 bases. Germline values: CDR1 SGHDT, CDR2 YYEEEE. The CDR3 sequence is 14 residues long. Losses at the gene ends were 3 bases for V and 13 bases for J; bases not matched to a gene: 7. The CDR3 sequence: CASSWGLAGEKEYF. In DNA form, the CDR3 reads TGTGCCAGCAGCTGGGGACTAGCGGGAGAGAAGGAGTATTTT.

The chain employs TRBV9 and TRBJ2-3; D possibly corresponds to TRBD2 (6 bases). Deletions cut 0 bases from V and 0 bases from J, with 8 bases between. CDR1 SGDLS and CDR2 YYNGEE come from the germline V gene. The CDR3 length is 15 residues. In DNA, the CDR3 is TGTGCCAGCAGCGTAGGACTAGTAAGCACAGATACGCAGTATTTT. It yields the protein CASSVGLVSTDTQYF.

This clone is called medium-sized (0.01 to 0.1%) based on its frequency. The gene calls are TRBV11-1 and TRBJ1-2; D not resolved. CDR1 and CDR2 from the germline V gene are SGHAT and FQDESV (reference sequence). V dropped 5 bases and J dropped 5 bases, with 15 bases sitting between them. This CDR3 contains 14 residues. The CDR3 here is CASSNGVGTYGYTF. The CDR3 nucleotides are TGTGCCAGCAGCAACGGAGTGGGTACTTATGGCTACACCTTC.

The V and J genes are TRBV2 and TRBJ1-5, with 10 bases fitting TRBD1. Trimming cost V 4 bases and J 5 bases; bases outside gene matches: 5. CDR3 size: 15 residues. Germline CDR1 reads SNHLY; CDR2 reads FYNNEI. For the CDR3, the DNA is TGTGCCAGCAGTGTAGACGGACAGGGGGATCAGCCCCAGCATTTT. Protein sequence: CASSVDGQGDQPQHF.

The CDR3 region has the DNA TGTGCCAGCAGCTTAGATACGGTAGAGACCCAGTACTTC. Translating it yields CASSLDTVETQYF. This chain connects TRBV7-8 to TRBJ2-5, with no clear D. Germline V gene lookup returns CDR1 SGHVS and CDR2 FQNEAQ. Trimming shortened V by 1 base and J by 4 bases, and 7 bases separated the two germline ends. This CDR3 contains 13 residues.

The rearrangement links TRBV4-1 to TRBJ2-7, with D possibly being TRBD2 (5 bases). The germline V and J ends were trimmed by 0 bases and 3 bases, with 12 bases remaining between them. CDR3 length: 15 residues. Germline V CDR1 and CDR2: MGHRA, YSYEKL. CDR3 DNA: TGCGCCAGCAGCCAAGATCGGGCCAGCGGCTACGAGCAGTACTTC. It codes for CASSQDRASGYEQYF.

This chain uses TRBV25-1 with TRBJ2-7; TRBD2 aligns across 16 bases. Germline values: CDR1 MGHDK, CDR2 SYGVNS. This CDR3 spans 17 amino acids. The V gene end was trimmed by 1 base and the J gene end by 4 bases; junction bases not matched to a gene: 4. The CDR3 loop reads CASSESGTSGRGYEQYF. DNA for the CDR3: TGTGCCAGCAGTGAATCCGGGACTAGCGGGAGGGGATACGAGCAGTACTTC.